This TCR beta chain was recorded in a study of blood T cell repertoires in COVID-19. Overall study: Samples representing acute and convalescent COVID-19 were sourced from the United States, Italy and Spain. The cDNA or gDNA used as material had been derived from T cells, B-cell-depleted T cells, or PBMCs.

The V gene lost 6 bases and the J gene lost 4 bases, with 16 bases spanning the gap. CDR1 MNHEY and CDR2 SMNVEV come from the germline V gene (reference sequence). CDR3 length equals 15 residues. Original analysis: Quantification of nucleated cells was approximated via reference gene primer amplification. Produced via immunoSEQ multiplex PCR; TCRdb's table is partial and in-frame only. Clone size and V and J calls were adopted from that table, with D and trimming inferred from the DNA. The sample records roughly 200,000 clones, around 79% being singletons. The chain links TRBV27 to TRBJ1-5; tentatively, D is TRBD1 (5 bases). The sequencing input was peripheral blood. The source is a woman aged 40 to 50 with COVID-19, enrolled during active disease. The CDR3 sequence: CASSLGWGGNQPQHF. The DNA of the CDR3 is TGTGCCAGCAGCCTAGGGTGGGGCGGAAATCAGCCCCAGCATTTT.